This entry lists 13 T cell receptor beta chains sequenced from one sample in a study of blood T cell repertoires in COVID-19. Here immunoSEQ multiplex PCR was the method, and the copy in TCRdb shows in-frame clones only, minus some. The sample records just over 350,000 clones, 75% to 90% being singletons. Material for sequencing was peripheral blood. The receptor source for this set is a woman aged 60-75 years with COVID-19, enrolled during active disease.

This chain's CDR3 is CASSLGGLRYSPLHF. The CDR3 nucleotides read TGTGCCAGCAGCTTGGGGGGGCTAAGATATTCACCCCTCCACTTT. The V gene is TRBV13, the J gene TRBJ1-6; D may be TRBD1 (6 bases). V was trimmed by 3 bases and J by 8 bases, leaving 14 bases between them. This CDR3 comprises 15 residues. CDR1 is PRHDT and CDR2 is FYEKMQ in the germline V gene (reference sequence).

The CDR3: CASSLRTANEQFF. The CDR3, as DNA: TGCGCCAGCAGCTTGAGGACAGCTAATGAGCAGTTCTTC. V is TRBV5-1 and J is TRBJ2-1; tentative D call: TRBD1 (6 bases). V was cut by 1 base and J by 7 bases, with 9 bases left in between. Germline values: CDR1 SGHRS, CDR2 YFSETQ. This CDR3 region has 13 residues.

The chain combines TRBV20-1 with TRBJ1-1, with 10 positions matching TRBD1. The CDR3 spans 15 residues. Germline CDR1 and CDR2: DFQATT and SNEGSKA (reference sequence). V gave up 3 bases and J gave up 0 bases; unmatched junction bases: 4. CDR3 sequence reads: CSASSGTGVNTEAFF. CDR3 DNA: TGCAGTGCTAGTTCGGGGACAGGGGTGAACACTGAAGCTTTCTTT.

V and J are TRBV7-9 and TRBJ2-5, with D perhaps matching TRBD1 (6 bases). The CDR3 has 15 amino acids. Germline assignment: CDR1 SEHNR and CDR2 FQNEAQ (reference sequence). Trimming removed 0 bases from V and 6 bases from J, with 14 bases in between. CDR3 in amino acids: CASSLASGTPQTQYF. CDR3 sequence (DNA): TGTGCCAGCAGCTTAGCGTCAGGGACACCTCAGACCCAGTACTTC.

The chain has TRBV27 and TRBJ2-3; D is undetermined. The CDR3 is made up of 14 amino acids. V lost 2 bases and J lost 4, with 10 bases in between. Germline V gives CDR1 MNHEY, CDR2 SMNVEV (reference sequence). The CDR3 coding sequence is TGTGCCAGCAGTTTAGTAGTTTCTTCAGATACGCAGTATTTT. Translation: CASSLVVSSDTQYF.

The chain is built from TRBV19 and TRBJ1-2; tentative D call: TRBD1 (5 bases). Germline loops: CDR1 LNHDA, CDR2 SQIVND (reference sequence). This CDR3 contains 12 residues. The V end lost 7 bases, the J end lost 6 bases, and 12 bases lay between the germline ends. DNA for the CDR3: TGTGCCAGTATTTCCTGGGGCCATGGCTACACCTTC. Translation gives CASISWGHGYTF.

The V call is TRBV6-5, the J call TRBJ1-4; D is uncertain. The CDR3 sequence is 14 residues long. Germline CDR1 is MNHEY and CDR2 is SVGAGI. The V gene lost 6 bases and the J gene lost 2 bases, with 10 bases spanning the gap. CDR3: CASSTGGTNEKLFF. The CDR3 DNA sequence: TGTGCCAGCAGCACCGGAGGGACTAATGAAAAACTGTTTTTT.

V gene TRBV7-2 combines with J gene TRBJ1-5, with D perhaps matching TRBD1 (6 bases). V gave up 1 base and J gave up 5 bases, with 12 bases separating them. Per germline, CDR1 SGHTA and CDR2 FQGNSA. This CDR3 spans 15 amino acids. CDR3 residues: CASSLGDRTYQPQHF. In DNA form, the CDR3 reads TGTGCCAGCAGCTTAGGCGACAGGACATATCAGCCCCAGCATTTT.

The chain joins TRBV5-4 to TRBJ2-1; the D gene is possibly TRBD2 (5 bases). Trimming shortened V by 4 bases and J by 0 bases, and 14 bases separated the two germline ends. This CDR3 comprises 16 residues. CDR1 is SGHNT, CDR2 YYREEE, per germline (reference sequence). CDR3 sequence (DNA): TGTGCCAGCAGCCCAAACGAGGGAAGCTCCTACAATGAGCAGTTCTTC. This codes for CASSPNEGSSYNEQFF.

V usage is TRBV18 and J usage is TRBJ1-2; no firm D call. Between the trimmed V and J ends, which lost 5 bases and 13 bases, there was a span of 14 bases. Germline V CDR1 and CDR2: KGHSH, LQKENI. The CDR3 extends over 11 amino acids. The CDR3 DNA follows: TGTGCCAGCTCATCTCTTGAGGGTGGCACCTTC. As protein: CASSSLEGGTF.

The rearrangement joins TRBV18 to TRBJ2-1, with 11 positions matching TRBD2. J was trimmed by 9 bases and V by 0 bases; bases with no gene match: 4. CDR3 length: 15 amino acids. Per germline, CDR1 KGHSH and CDR2 LQKENI. The DNA of the CDR3 is TGTGCCAGCTCACCACCTAGCGGGGGGGCCAGTGAGCAGTTCTTC. This sequence encodes CASSPPSGGASEQFF.

This chain connects TRBV3-1 (or the pseudogene TRBV3-2) to TRBJ2-1, with 14 bases fitting TRBD2. The ends lost 4 bases at V and 0 bases at J; junction bases unmatched: 5. CDR3 length: 18 residues. The germline gives CDR1 LGHDT, CDR2 YNNKEL (reference sequence). CDR3 sequence (DNA): TGTGCCAGCAGCCGGACTAGCGGGGGGCCAAACTCCTACAATGAGCAGTTCTTC. It yields the protein CASSRTSGGPNSYNEQFF.

This chain links TRBV6-5 with TRBJ2-3; 10 bases map to TRBD2. CDR3 length: 15 residues. The trim removed 4 bases at V and 1 base at J, leaving 2 bases unmatched. The germline V gene has CDR1 MNHEY and CDR2 SVGAGI. The CDR3, as DNA: TGTGCCAGCAGTTCTAGCGGGGGCGGCACAGATACGCAGTATTTT. Translating it yields CASSSSGGGTDTQYF.